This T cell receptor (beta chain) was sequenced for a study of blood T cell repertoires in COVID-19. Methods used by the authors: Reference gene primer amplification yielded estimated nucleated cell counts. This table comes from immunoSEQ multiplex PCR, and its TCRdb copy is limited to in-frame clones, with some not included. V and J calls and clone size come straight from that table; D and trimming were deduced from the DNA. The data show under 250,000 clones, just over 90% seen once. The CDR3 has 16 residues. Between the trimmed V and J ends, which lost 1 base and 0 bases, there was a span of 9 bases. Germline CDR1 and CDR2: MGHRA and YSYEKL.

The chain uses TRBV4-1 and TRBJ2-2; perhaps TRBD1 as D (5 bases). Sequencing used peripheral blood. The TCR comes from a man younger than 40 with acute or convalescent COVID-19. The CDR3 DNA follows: TGCGCCAGCAGCCAAGTTGTACAGGCGAACACCGGGGAGCTGTTTTTT. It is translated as CASSQVVQANTGELFF.